One and the same sample provided the 22 T cell receptor beta chains below, sequenced in a study of T cell responses to AZD1222 COVID-19 vaccine. TCRdb's table, derived via immunoSEQ multiplex PCR, lists solely in-frame clones and lacks some. The sample consists of around 140,000 clones, 92% of them appearing once. The sample in question was peripheral blood, obtained 28 days after the second AZD1222 dose. Receptors were obtained from an adult who received the AZD1222 COVID-19 vaccine.

The chain links TRBV4-3 to TRBJ1-1; a weak D match, TRBD1 (5 bases). Germline CDR1 LGHNA, CDR2 YSLEER. This CDR3 comprises 15 residues. V dropped 0 bases and J dropped 5 bases, with 13 bases sitting between them. In DNA form, the CDR3 reads TGCGCCAGCAGCCAAGATTTCCCAGGGCGGACTGAAGCTTTCTTT. Amino acid sequence: CASSQDFPGRTEAFF.

This clone was recorded once. The J gene is TRBJ2-4, the V gene TRBV6-2 or TRBV6-3, with D tentatively TRBD1 (6 bases). The CDR3 runs 16 residues. With 0 bases removed from V and 0 bases from J, the gap between germline ends came to 9 bases. Looked up from germline, CDR1 is MNHEY and CDR2 is SVGEGT. The chain's CDR3 is CASSYSDSLAKNIQYF. The CDR3 region has the DNA TGTGCCAGCAGTTACTCGGACAGCCTAGCCAAAAACATTCAGTACTTC.

Concerning this clone: Other DNA sequences in this sample translate to the same CDR3. CDR3: CASSRTSGTYEQYF. The CDR3 nucleotides are TGCGCCAGCAGCCGGACTAGCGGCACCTACGAGCAGTACTTC. The chain combines TRBV10-2 with TRBJ2-7, with 10 nucleotides matching TRBD2. The CDR3 spans 14 residues. V shed 6 bases and J 2 bases; nucleotides not matched to a gene: 4. CDR1 and CDR2 from the germline V gene are WSHSY and SAAADI.

This rearrangement joins TRBV10-3 to TRBJ2-6, with 8 bases lining up with TRBD1. Germline CDR1 ENHRY, CDR2 SYGVKD. Losses at the gene ends were 6 bases for V and 4 bases for J; bases not matched to a gene: 14. The CDR3 is 18 amino acids. This CDR3 is CAIRKDRASGKGANVLTF. The CDR3 nucleotides are TGTGCCATCAGGAAGGACAGGGCCTCAGGGAAGGGGGCCAACGTCCTGACTTTC.

The chain combines TRBV19 with TRBJ1-5, with D unresolved. Germline lookup yields CDR1 LNHDA and CDR2 SQIVND (reference sequence). The CDR3 sequence is 12 residues long. The V end was cut by 7 bases, the J end by 4 bases, with 8 bases between. The CDR3 is CASKNSNQPQHF. The CDR3 nucleotides are TGTGCCAGTAAAAACTCGAATCAGCCCCAGCATTTT.

The chain has TRBV5-4 and TRBJ1-3, with 8 bases lining up with TRBD1. With V trimmed by 3 bases and J by 0 bases, 5 bases remained unmatched. The CDR3 extends over 16 amino acids. Germline CDR1 SGHNT, CDR2 YYREEE (reference sequence). The CDR3 protein is CASSSDREGSGNTIYF. The CDR3 nucleotides are TGTGCCAGCAGCTCGGACAGGGAGGGCTCTGGAAACACCATATATTTT.

The V and J genes are TRBV28 and TRBJ1-1; D is ambiguous. Germline V CDR1 and CDR2: MDHEN, SYDVKM. Trimming left V 2 bases short and J 9 bases short, with 10 bases between. The CDR3 spans 12 residues. The CDR3 DNA reads TGTGCCAGCAGTTTAGGACGATACCAAGCTTTCTTT. Translating it yields CASSLGRYQAFF.

CDR3 amino acids: CASSPAGRGYTF. The CDR3 DNA reads as TGTGCCAGCAGTCCTGCTGGGAGGGGCTACACCTTC. This chain connects TRBV3-1 (or the pseudogene TRBV3-2) to TRBJ1-2, with no clear D. This CDR3 region has 12 residues. Trimming took 6 bases from V and 8 from J, leaving 13 bases between them. CDR1 is LGHDT, CDR2 YNNKEL, per germline (reference sequence).

The chain carries TRBV15 and TRBJ2-7, with TRBD2 as a possible D gene (6 bases). The CDR3 is 15 residues long. In germline, CDR1 is LNHNV, CDR2 YYDKDF (reference sequence). Trimming shortened V by 4 bases and J by 3 bases, and 16 bases separated the two germline ends. The CDR3 region is CATSKSSLRGYEQYF. The CDR3, as DNA: TGTGCCACCAGCAAGAGTTCGTTGCGGGGCTACGAGCAGTACTTC.

This clone appeared a single time. This chain connects TRBV7-9 to TRBJ2-1; 9 bases are shared with TRBD1. The CDR3 covers 15 residues. Per germline, CDR1 SEHNR and CDR2 FQNEAQ (reference sequence). Losses at the gene ends were 4 bases for V and 7 bases for J; bases not matched to a gene: 8. CDR3 amino acids: CASSWDRAWLNEQFF. As DNA, the CDR3 is TGTGCCAGCAGCTGGGACAGGGCTTGGTTGAATGAGCAGTTCTTC.

This chain links TRBV5-4 with TRBJ1-3; 8 bases map to TRBD1. The trim removed 1 base at V and 0 bases at J, leaving 0 bases unmatched. The CDR3 consists of 15 residues. Germline lookup yields CDR1 SGHNT and CDR2 YYREEE (reference sequence). CDR3 sequence (DNA): TGTGCCAGCAGCTTGACAGGGGGCTCTGGAAACACCATATATTTT. Its protein product is CASSLTGGSGNTIYF.

This chain links TRBV9 with TRBJ1-2; possible D gene TRBD1, 5 bases. V was trimmed by 0 bases and J by 8 bases, leaving 11 bases between them. CDR3 length equals 13 residues. Germline-derived CDR1 and CDR2 are SGDLS and YYNGEE. The CDR3 sequence: CASSVVPGEGYTF. For the CDR3, the DNA is TGTGCCAGCAGCGTAGTTCCGGGGGAAGGCTACACCTTC.

The V call is TRBV4-1, the J call TRBJ2-5; 9 bases fit TRBD1. With 7 bases clipped from V and 5 bases from J, the junction kept 5 bases outside the gene matches. CDR3 length equals 13 residues. CDR1 MGHRA and CDR2 YSYEKL come from the germline V gene. DNA of the CDR3: TGCGCCAGCAACAGGGGGCGCGGGGAGACCCAGTACTTC. Its translation: CASNRGRGETQYF.

This sequence joins TRBV4-3 and TRBJ1-2; D gene unclear. Trimming removed 1 base at V and 4 bases at J, with 4 bases between. The CDR3 totals 12 residues. The germline CDR1 and CDR2 sequences are LGHNA and YSLEER. The CDR3 DNA reads TGCGCCAGCAGCCAAGCTGGCTATGGCTACACCTTC. Its translation is CASSQAGYGYTF.

The V gene is TRBV14, the J gene TRBJ2-1, with a possible D match to TRBD2 (5 bases). The CDR3 has 13 amino acids. Germline CDR1 is SGHDN and CDR2 is FVKESK. Trimming left V 0 bases short and J 10 bases short, with 10 bases between. The CDR3 DNA sequence: TGTGCCAGCAGCCAAGATGGCCGGGAAGAGCAGTTCTTC. Protein product: CASSQDGREEQFF.

CDR3 in amino acids: CASSPDSNYGYTF. DNA for the CDR3: TGTGCCAGCAGTCCAGACAGTAACTATGGCTACACCTTC. The chain employs TRBV28 and TRBJ1-2, with D perhaps TRBD1 (5 bases). The V gene lost 5 bases and the J gene lost 1 base, with 8 bases spanning the gap. Germline V gene lookup returns CDR1 MDHEN and CDR2 SYDVKM. The CDR3 is made up of 13 amino acids.

The J gene is TRBJ2-1, the V gene TRBV2; weak D call: TRBD2 (6 bases). The germline gives CDR1 SNHLY, CDR2 FYNNEI. The V end lost 6 bases, the J end lost 9 bases, and 15 bases lay between the germline ends. The CDR3 is 13 residues long. CDR3 in amino acids: CASRQATSGEQFF. CDR3 nucleotides: TGTGCCAGCAGGCAGGCGACTAGTGGTGAGCAGTTCTTC.

V and J are TRBV11-2 and TRBJ2-5; D gene unclear. The germline CDR1 and CDR2 sequences are SGHAT and FQNNGV. Between the trimmed V and J ends, which lost 4 bases and 7 bases, there was a span of 25 bases. This CDR3 contains 17 residues. The CDR3 nucleotides read TGTGCCAGCAGCTCCCTGGTCGGTCACGCTGCAATTGGGACCCAGTACTTC. This encodes CASSSLVGHAAIGTQYF.

This chain uses TRBV5-1 with TRBJ1-2; D uncertain. Germline V lookup: CDR1 SGHRS, CDR2 YFSETQ. This CDR3 region has 14 residues. Trimming stripped 0 bases from V and 2 bases from J, with 8 bases between. This chain's CDR3 is CASSLADDNYGYTF. For the CDR3, the DNA is TGCGCCAGCAGCTTGGCGGACGACAACTATGGCTACACCTTC.

The chain is built from TRBV21-1 and TRBJ2-7; the table names TRBD1, a call not compared with the DNA. TRBV21-1 is a recognized pseudogene. The CDR3 is made up of 11 amino acids. CDR3 protein: CASTPGDEQYF. The CDR3 DNA sequence: TGTGCCAGCACCCCAGGGGACGAGCAGTACTTC.

This rearrangement joins TRBV6-1 to TRBJ1-3, with D unclear. V lost 1 base, J lost 4 bases, and 5 bases lay in between. CDR3 size: 13 residues. Germline-derived CDR1 and CDR2 are MNHNS and SASEGT. CDR3 loop: CASSEVWGNTIYF. CDR3 sequence (DNA): TGTGCCAGCAGTGAAGTTTGGGGAAACACCATATATTTT.

V is TRBV15 and J is TRBJ2-1, with D tentatively TRBD2 (5 bases). Germline values: CDR1 LNHNV, CDR2 YYDKDF (reference sequence). CDR3 length: 20 amino acids. V was trimmed by 0 bases and J by 3 bases, leaving 24 bases between them. In DNA, the CDR3 is TGTGCCACCAGCAGAGATACCGGGGAGCTCGATAATCTGGACTACAATGAGCAGTTCTTC. Translation: CATSRDTGELDNLDYNEQFF.